These T cell receptor beta chains were read from a single sample in a study of blood T cells in healthy people across ages. TCRdb called the 5' RACE reads again in MiXCR, with one record for every CDR3 protein. The sample shows hundreds of thousands of distinct CDR3 sequences, around 36% of them seen only once. Sequencing was performed on blood. These receptors were collected from a man aged 18 to 29 in good health. Each CDR3 is given with its conserved first and last residue. A D gene is named only where the DNA matches it firmly. Clone size is stated in some rows and not others, as once, few, many or a class when expanded.

clone size	V gene	J gene	D gene	CDR3 protein	CDR3 DNA
few	TRBV29-1	TRBJ2-1	NA	CSAGEGEEQFF	TGCAGCGCCGGCGAGGGGGAAGAGCAGTTCTTC
few	TRBV4-1	TRBJ1-2	NA	CASSQDKFLGGPYGYTF	TGCGCCAGCAGCCAAGATAAATTTCTGGGGGGGCCGTATGGCTACACCTTC
NA	TRBV12-3/TRBV12-4	TRBJ2-5	TRBD2	CATLSGGAGETQYF	TGTGCCACCCTTAGCGGGGGGGCAGGGGAGACCCAGTACTTC
NA	TRBV5-1	TRBJ1-1	NA	CASSIRAEDTEAFF	TGCGCCAGCAGCATCCGGGCGGAGGACACTGAAGCTTTCTTT
many	TRBV4-1	TRBJ2-5	TRBD2	CASSQDGLAEETQYF	TGCGCCAGCAGCCAAGATGGACTAGCCGAAGAGACCCAGTACTTC
few	TRBV6-6	TRBJ2-5	TRBD2	CASSQGLAGSWNGQYF	TGTGCCAGCAGTCAGGGACTAGCGGGGTCATGGAATGGGCAGTACTTC
few	TRBV24-1	TRBJ1-2	TRBD1	CATSVDREGSGYTF	TGTGCCACCAGTGTAGACAGGGAAGGAAGTGGCTACACCTTC
NA	TRBV5-1	TRBJ2-5	TRBD2	CASSLAPGTSAEETQYF	TGCGCCAGCAGCTTGGCCCCCGGGACTAGCGCCGAAGAGACCCAGTACTTC
NA	TRBV20-1	TRBJ1-1	NA	CSASVRAVEAFF	TGCAGTGCTAGTGTCAGGGCAGTTGAAGCTTTCTTT
many	TRBV27	TRBJ2-5	TRBD1	CASSPGTGVQETQYF	TGTGCCAGCAGTCCAGGGACAGGGGTTCAAGAGACCCAGTACTTC
NA	TRBV12-3/TRBV12-4	TRBJ1-2	TRBD1	CASSPSLSGGYGYTF	TGTGCCAGCAGCCCCTCTTTATCAGGGGGGTATGGCTACACCTTC
few	TRBV27	TRBJ1-1	TRBD1	CASSLLNSGGEAFF	TGTGCCAGCAGTCTACTCAATTCAGGGGGCGAGGCTTTCTTT
few	TRBV7-8	TRBJ1-1	NA	CASSFRTGPNTEAFF	TGTGCCAGCAGCTTTCGAACGGGACCGAACACTGAAGCTTTCTTT
once	TRBV29-1	TRBJ1-5	NA	CSVGPGPGQPQHF	TGCAGCGTTGGCCCAGGGCCGGGTCAGCCCCAGCATTTT
few	TRBV4-3	TRBJ2-5	NA	CASSQDTTTPRTQYF	TGCGCCAGCAGCCAAGATACTACCACTCCCAGGACCCAGTACTTC
many	TRBV7-2	TRBJ2-1	TRBD1	CASSLTTGGNNEQFF	TGTGCCAGCAGCTTAACGACAGGGGGAAACAATGAGCAGTTCTTC
few	TRBV9	TRBJ1-1	NA	CASSAQGPLNTEAFF	TGTGCCAGCAGCGCCCAGGGGCCCTTGAACACTGAAGCTTTCTTT
many	TRBV27	TRBJ2-1	TRBD1	CASSSGQGALNEQFF	TGTGCCAGCAGTTCGGGACAGGGGGCACTGAATGAGCAGTTCTTC
NA	TRBV30	TRBJ2-2	NA	CAWSYRTTGTVNTGELFF	TGTGCCTGGAGTTACAGAACGACCGGGACCGTAAACACCGGGGAGCTGTTTTTT
NA	TRBV20-1	TRBJ2-3	TRBD2	CSAPDRLAGGTDTQYF	TGCAGTGCTCCAGATAGACTAGCGGGGGGCACAGATACGCAGTATTTT
NA	TRBV6-6	TRBJ1-1	NA	CASSYQQEAFF	TGTGCCAGCAGTTACCAACAAGAAGCTTTCTTT
NA	TRBV4-2	TRBJ2-7	NA	CASSHSQVSYEQYF	TGTGCCAGCAGCCATTCGCAGGTTTCCTACGAGCAGTACTTC
NA	TRBV12-3/TRBV12-4	TRBJ2-7	NA	CASSPSPSGREQYF	TGTGCCAGCAGCCCGAGTCCTTCGGGACGCGAGCAGTACTTC
NA	TRBV14	TRBJ2-7	TRBD2	CASSQTSGGIEQYF	TGTGCCAGCAGCCAGACTAGCGGGGGTATTGAGCAGTACTTC
NA	TRBV7-9	TRBJ2-3	NA	CASSLAARTGTQYF	TGTGCCAGCAGCTTAGCGGCTCGTACAGGGACGCAGTATTTT
many	TRBV6-5	TRBJ1-2	NA	CASSSLYRGANYGYTF	TGTGCCAGCAGTTCGCTATACAGAGGAGCTAACTATGGCTACACCTTC
NA	TRBV29-1	TRBJ2-1	NA	CSVQDGRVRDEQFF	TGCAGCGTTCAAGATGGAAGGGTTCGGGATGAGCAGTTCTTC
many	TRBV7-2	TRBJ1-5	TRBD1	CASSVDRDQPQHF	TGTGCCAGCAGCGTAGACAGGGATCAGCCCCAGCATTTT
NA	TRBV27	TRBJ2-5	NA	CASSLGGPRSETQYF	TGTGCCAGCAGTTTGGGGGGGCCTCGATCAGAGACCCAGTACTTC
few	TRBV7-2	TRBJ2-7	NA	CASSALGLGEQYF	TGTGCCAGCAGTGCCCTAGGGTTGGGCGAGCAGTACTTC
NA	TRBV4-2	TRBJ2-1	TRBD2	CASNHPSTSGGADEQFF	TGTGCCAGCAACCATCCTTCGACTAGCGGGGGGGCAGATGAGCAGTTCTTC
NA	TRBV7-6	TRBJ2-3	NA	CASSLESWQESTDTQYF	TGTGCCAGCAGCTTAGAGTCATGGCAGGAGAGCACAGATACGCAGTATTTT
few	TRBV5-1	TRBJ2-7	NA	CASSPTMGGGYEQYF	TGCGCCAGCAGCCCGACCATGGGTGGAGGATACGAGCAGTACTTC
NA	TRBV4-1	TRBJ2-1	NA	CASSISGNNEQFF	TGCGCCAGCAGCATTTCGGGAAACAATGAGCAGTTCTTC
many	TRBV7-6	TRBJ2-7	NA	CASSLEASRSYEQYF	TGTGCCAGCAGCTTAGAGGCTAGCAGGTCCTACGAGCAGTACTTC
few	TRBV5-1	TRBJ2-7	NA	CASSLVAGGAWDEQYF	TGCGCCAGCAGCTTGGTTGCCGGGGGCGCTTGGGACGAGCAGTACTTC
many	TRBV10-3	TRBJ1-2	TRBD1	CAIRIGTAYGYTF	TGTGCCATCAGGATCGGGACAGCCTATGGCTACACCTTC
NA	TRBV4-1	TRBJ1-2	NA	CASSQGVGGIYGYTF	TGCGCCAGCAGCCAAGGTGTTGGGGGGATCTATGGCTACACCTTC
many	TRBV11-2	TRBJ2-1	NA	CASSRQGNNEQFF	TGTGCCAGCAGCCGCCAGGGGAACAATGAGCAGTTCTTC
NA	TRBV28	TRBJ2-1	TRBD2	CASRDGTSSYNEQFF	TGTGCCAGCAGGGACGGGACTAGCTCCTACAATGAGCAGTTCTTC
few	TRBV9	TRBJ2-5	NA	CASSGLRQETQYF	TGTGCCAGCAGCGGGCTCAGGCAAGAGACCCAGTACTTC
few	TRBV29-1	TRBJ1-1	TRBD1	CSVSPTGAVEAFF	TGCAGCGTCTCACCGACAGGGGCGGTTGAAGCTTTCTTT
NA	TRBV30	TRBJ1-1	TRBD1	CACNRGFTEAFF	TGTGCCTGTAACAGGGGTTTCACTGAAGCTTTCTTT
NA	TRBV4-3	TRBJ1-2	NA	CASSQVRRQLNYGYTF	TGCGCCAGCAGCCAAGTTAGGCGGCAGCTTAACTATGGCTACACCTTC
NA	TRBV10-3	TRBJ2-7	NA	CVISSGQISYEQYF	TGTGTCATCAGTTCAGGACAGATCTCCTACGAGCAGTACTTC
many	TRBV20-1	TRBJ2-3	TRBD2	CSARVGTRPTDTQYF	TGCAGTGCTAGAGTCGGGACTAGGCCCACAGATACGCAGTATTTT
NA	TRBV10-3	TRBJ2-3	NA	CAISERRPSTDTQYF	TGTGCCATCAGTGAACGCCGTCCTAGCACAGATACGCAGTATTTT
NA	TRBV20-1	TRBJ2-7	NA	CSAPPERWSTYNEQYF	TGCAGTGCTCCCCCGGAGCGGTGGAGTACCTACAATGAGCAGTACTTC
NA	TRBV6-2/TRBV6-3	TRBJ2-2	TRBD1	CASSYGDRDDTGELFF	TGTGCCAGCAGTTACGGGGACAGGGATGACACCGGGGAGCTGTTTTTT
NA	TRBV13	TRBJ2-7	NA	CASTQSLQNSYEQYF	TGTGCCAGCACCCAATCGCTACAGAACTCCTACGAGCAGTACTTC